These 5 T cell receptor beta chains share one sample of origin, sequenced in a study of PD-1 blockade in classical Hodgkin lymphoma. Only in-frame clones appear in the TCRdb table, and some are missing; sequencing was by immunoSEQ multiplex PCR. The top ten hold 2% to 3% of the sample, which has 20,000 to 30,000 clones, about nine tenths seen once. Following autologous stem cell transplantation, relapse occurred in every patient, and exposure to brentuximab vedotin varied. This specimen consisted of peripheral blood mononuclear cells (PBMCs), obtained at baseline. The receptors shown here come from a human donor with classical Hodgkin lymphoma.

This chain links TRBV18 with TRBJ1-4; D uncertain. CDR1 KGHSH and CDR2 LQKENI come from the germline V gene. There are 14 residues in the CDR3. Trimming pared 2 bases from V and 8 bases from J, leaving 12 bases between. CDR3 nucleotides: TGTGCCAGCTCACCAACGAGCGCCGGGGAAAAACTGTTTTTT. Its translation: CASSPTSAGEKLFF.

The table lists this clone with a count of one. The rearrangement joins TRBV11-3 to TRBJ2-1; the D is unclear. Trimming shortened V by 6 bases and J by 3 bases, and 9 bases separated the two germline ends. The CDR3 loop spans 13 amino acids. Germline CDR1 reads SGHNT; CDR2 reads YENEEA. The CDR3 nucleotides are TGTGCCAGCAGTTTAAGCAGCTACAATGAGCAGTTCTTC. This gives the protein CASSLSSYNEQFF.

The rearrangement uses TRBV7-6 and TRBJ1-2; no clear D. Germline loops: CDR1 SGHVS, CDR2 FNYEAQ. CDR3 size: 11 residues. The V gene lost 10 bases and the J gene lost 8 bases, with 14 bases spanning the gap. The CDR3 loop reads CAISWVDGYTF. In nucleotides, the CDR3 is TGTGCCATCTCTTGGGTGGACGGCTACACCTTC.

This clone has just one count. The chain is built from TRBV5-3 and TRBJ1-6; D remains unclear. TRBV5-3 is treated as an ORF (open reading frame) with a function not yet certain. V lost 10 bases to trimming and J lost 8 bases, with 25 bases between them. This CDR3 has 16 amino acids. The CDR3 DNA reads TGTGCCGGAGTAGACGGAAGCCCCACTGCCGATTCACCCCTCCACTTT. It codes for CAGVDGSPTADSPLHF.

Details on this clone: The same CDR3 can be traced to other DNA sequences in this sample. This chain uses TRBV5-1 with TRBJ2-3; TRBD1 is a possible D gene (5 bases). CDR1 SGHRS and CDR2 YFSETQ come from the germline V gene. Trimming shortened V by 0 bases and J by 0 bases, and 5 bases separated the two germline ends. The CDR3 length is 14 residues. CDR3 in amino acids: CASSLEGSTDTQYF. DNA of the CDR3: TGCGCCAGCAGCTTGGAGGGGAGCACAGATACGCAGTATTTT.